This entry features one TCR beta chain sequence. V was pared by 2 bases and J by 2 bases, with 3 bases of the junction left unmatched. The V gene's germline CDR1 is GTSNPN and CDR2 SVGIG (reference sequence). This CDR3 is 14 amino acids long. The authors' processing: Amplification from reference gene primers served as the basis for estimated nucleated cell counts. Sequencing was performed with immunoSEQ multiplex PCR; in TCRdb, only in-frame clones are kept and a portion is missing. V and J calls and clone size follow that table, whereas D and trimming were derived from the DNA. Of 25,000 to 35,000 clones listed, 87% were seen once; the top ten hold about 9.4%. The data stem from a study of blood T cell repertoires in COVID-19. Across the study: COVID-19 samples, acute and convalescent, were from the United States, Italy and Spain. T cells, B-cell-depleted T cells, or PBMCs supplied cDNA or gDNA.

The chain recombines TRBV30 with TRBJ1-5; TRBD1 aligns across 7 bases. The sequenced sample was peripheral blood. This receptor was obtained from a human donor in a cohort sampled during active COVID-19. CDR3 nucleotides: TGTGCCTGGAGTAGGGGGCATGGCAATCAGCCCCAGCATTTT. It translates to CAWSRGHGNQPQHF.